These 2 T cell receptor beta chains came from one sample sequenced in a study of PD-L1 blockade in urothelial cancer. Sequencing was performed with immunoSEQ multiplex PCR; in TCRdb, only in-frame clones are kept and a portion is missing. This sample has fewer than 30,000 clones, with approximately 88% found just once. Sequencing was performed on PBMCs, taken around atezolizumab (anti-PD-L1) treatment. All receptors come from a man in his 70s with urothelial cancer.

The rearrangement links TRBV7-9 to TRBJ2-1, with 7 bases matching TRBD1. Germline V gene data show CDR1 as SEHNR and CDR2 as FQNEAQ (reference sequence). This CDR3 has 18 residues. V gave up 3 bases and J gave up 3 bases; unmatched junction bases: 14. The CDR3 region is CASSFSGRGKGRYNEQFF. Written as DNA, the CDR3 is TGTGCCAGCAGCTTTTCAGGCAGGGGGAAAGGACGCTACAATGAGCAGTTCTTC.

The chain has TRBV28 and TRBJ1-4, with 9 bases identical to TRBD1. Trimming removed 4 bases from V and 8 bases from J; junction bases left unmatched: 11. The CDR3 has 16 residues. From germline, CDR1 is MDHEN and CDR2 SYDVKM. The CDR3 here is CASSSPSTGGWEKLFF. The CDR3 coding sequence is TGTGCCAGCAGTTCGCCCTCGACAGGGGGTTGGGAAAAACTGTTTTTT.